This T cell receptor beta chain was sequenced during a study of blood T cell repertoires in COVID-19. Study in general: Specimens from acute and convalescent COVID-19 originated in the United States, Italy and Spain. PBMCs, B-cell-depleted T cells, or T cells were the source of the cDNA or gDNA that made up the material.

Per the original methods: Amplification with reference gene primers provided the estimates of nucleated cell counts. Measured with immunoSEQ multiplex PCR; TCRdb has only the in-frame clones, and not every one. V and J calls and clone size are as listed in that table; D and trimming were resolved from the DNA. The table includes a few hundred thousand clones, roughly 86% detected once. It was during active infection that Seattle patients were enrolled and then longitudinally followed. The origin of this receptor is a woman in her forties or fifties with COVID-19, enrolled during active disease. Sequenced material: peripheral blood.

CDR3 DNA: TGTGCCAGCAGCGTGTCCGGGACAGGATATCGCACAGATACGCAGTATTTT. The encoded protein is CASSVSGTGYRTDTQYF. This chain connects TRBV5-5 to TRBJ2-3; 8 bases are shared with TRBD1. The CDR3 runs to 17 residues. V shed 4 bases and J 1 base; nucleotides not matched to a gene: 11. Germline-derived CDR1 and CDR2 are SGHKS and YYEKEE (reference sequence).